Presented here are 17 T cell receptor beta chains from one specimen sequenced in a study of blood T cells in healthy people across ages. The second PCR ran about 6 to 11 cycles with a sample-barcoded 5' primer and J-beta primers. TCRdb independently ran MiXCR on the 5' RACE reads; one entry per CDR3 protein. The sample includes 950,000 to 1,200,000 distinct CDR3 sequences, 35% to 40% of them seen just once. Sequencing was done on a sample of blood. The receptors were sampled from a man aged 18 to 29 in good health.

The sample holds a few counts of this clonotype. V is TRBV11-2 and J is TRBJ1-6; weak D call: TRBD1 (5 bases). Germline assignment: CDR1 SGHAT and CDR2 FQNNGV. The V end lost 3 bases, the J end lost 3 bases, and 9 bases lay between the germline ends. The CDR3 is 15 residues long. The CDR3 nucleotides read TGTGCCAGCAGCTTTGGGGGGAACTATAATTCACCCCTCCACTTT. Encoded protein: CASSFGGNYNSPLHF.

Comment on this clonotype: A much bigger clone sits one base away, suggesting this may be a read error. The rearrangement uses TRBV6-2 or TRBV6-3 and TRBJ2-1; 8 bases agree with TRBD2. The end of the DNA aligns better with TRBJ2-7, so the J call may be wrong. Germline V gene lookup returns CDR1 MNHEY and CDR2 SVGEGT. CDR3 length equals 14 residues. The DNA of the CDR3 is TGTGCCAGCAGTCCAGCGGGGGAGTACAATGAGCAGTACTTC. This encodes CASSPAGEYNEQYF.

Only a few counts were recorded for this clonotype. The V call is TRBV4-2, the J call TRBJ1-1; a weak D match, TRBD1 (5 bases). This CDR3 is built from 15 residues. Trimming removed 2 bases at V and 6 bases at J, with 16 bases between. Germline V gene lookup returns CDR1 LGHNA and CDR2 YNFKEQ. CDR3 loop: CASSQSGTRGAEAFF. The CDR3 DNA is TGTGCCAGCAGCCAAAGTGGGACGCGAGGCGCTGAAGCTTTCTTT.

V usage is TRBV4-1 and J usage is TRBJ2-3; unclear D gene. Trimming shortened V by 1 base and J by 0 bases, and 8 bases separated the two germline ends. The germline gives CDR1 MGHRA, CDR2 YSYEKL. The CDR3 runs 15 residues. In DNA form, the CDR3 reads TGCGCCAGCAGCCAAGGACTCGTGAGCACAGATACGCAGTATTTT. Protein: CASSQGLVSTDTQYF.

This clonotype was detected only a few times. This chain joins TRBV20-1 and TRBJ1-1; 9 bases fit TRBD1. This CDR3 has 15 amino acids. The V and J ends lost 3 bases and 5 bases, in that order; junction bases with no gene match: 10. CDR1 and CDR2 from the germline V gene are DFQATT and SNEGSKA (reference sequence). CDR3 in amino acids: CSARGPTGGGTEAFF. In nucleotides, the CDR3 is TGCAGTGCTAGGGGACCGACAGGGGGTGGTACTGAAGCTTTCTTT.

The gene calls are TRBV12-5 and TRBJ2-1; D possibly uses TRBD1 or TRBD2 (5 bases each). The CDR3 runs 12 residues. The germline V gene has CDR1 LGHNT and CDR2 FRNRAP. Trimming cost V 1 base and J 7 bases, with 5 bases left between them. This chain's CDR3 is CASGLGGNEQFF. The CDR3 DNA is TGTGCTAGTGGTTTGGGGGGGAATGAGCAGTTCTTC.

The chain couples TRBV19 to TRBJ1-5, with no clear D. The CDR3 extends over 14 amino acids. CDR1 and CDR2 from the germline V gene are LNHDA and SQIVND (reference sequence). Trimming removed 6 bases at V and 3 bases at J, with 12 bases between. In DNA, the CDR3 is TGTGCCAGTAGGAATGGGCAGCTCAATCAGCCCCAGCATTTT. Encoded protein: CASRNGQLNQPQHF.

The chain recombines TRBV12-3 or TRBV12-4 with TRBJ1-2, with D maybe TRBD1 (5 bases). This CDR3 region has 14 residues. Trimming shortened V by 5 bases and J by 4 bases, and 14 bases separated the two germline ends. As DNA, the CDR3 is TGTGCCAGCAGTGTAGGGGACCTGATCTATGGCTACACCTTC. Amino acids: CASSVGDLIYGYTF.

There are a few counts of this clonotype. V usage is TRBV12-3 or TRBV12-4 and J usage is TRBJ1-2, with a possible D match to TRBD1 (6 bases). The ends were cut back, 6 bases at V and 7 bases at J, with 15 bases in the middle. The CDR3 totals 13 residues. The CDR3 region has the DNA TGTGCCAGCAGCTTGACAGGAGCCTTTGGCTACACCTTC. Protein product: CASSLTGAFGYTF.

This clonotype was seen just once. The chain is built from TRBV29-1 and TRBJ1-1, with 10 bases that match TRBD1. Per germline, CDR1 SQVTM and CDR2 ANQGSEA. The CDR3 has 13 residues. With V trimmed by 8 bases and J by 4 bases, 7 bases remained unmatched. CDR3 nucleotide sequence: TGCAGCTCCCGACGGACAGGGGGCACTGAAGCTTTCTTT. Protein: CSSRRTGGTEAFF. Supplemented by reference TRBV29-1 and TRBJ1-1, the full variable domain reads SAVISQKPSRDICQRGTSLTIQCQVDSQVTMMFWYRQQPGQSLTLIATANQGSEATYESGFVIDKFPISRPNLTFSTLTVSNMSPEDSSIYLCSSRRTGGTEAFFGQGTRLTVV.

The chain combines TRBV7-2 with TRBJ1-5, with TRBD1 as a possible D gene (5 bases). The V gene's germline CDR1 is SGHTA and CDR2 FQGNSA. Trimming shortened V by 8 bases and J by 6 bases, and 14 bases separated the two germline ends. The CDR3 consists of 13 residues. CDR3 amino acids: CASRSSTGQPQHF. The CDR3 DNA sequence: TGTGCCAGCCGCTCGAGTACAGGTCAGCCCCAGCATTTT.

Details on this clonotype: A much larger clone lies one base from this, so it may be a read error. The chain carries TRBV21-1 and TRBJ2-7; the table's TRBD1 call for D was not verified on the DNA. The J call may be faulty, since TRBJ2-5 better matches the DNA end. TRBV21-1 is a documented pseudogene. The CDR3 consists of 14 residues. Written as DNA, the CDR3 is TGTGCCAGCAGCGAAGATCCGGGGAAAGAGACCCAGTACTTC. Translated: CASSEDPGKETQYF.

The V gene is TRBV18, the J gene TRBJ2-1, with D maybe TRBD2 (6 bases). V lost 2 bases, J lost 6 bases, and 17 bases lay in between. The length of the CDR3 is 16 residues. Germline V gene data show CDR1 as KGHSH and CDR2 as LQKENI. The CDR3: CASSPSGTSTSNEQFF. The CDR3 coding sequence is TGTGCCAGCTCACCATCGGGGACTTCTACCTCCAATGAGCAGTTCTTC.

The chain carries TRBV2 and TRBJ1-5, with D perhaps TRBD1 (5 bases). This CDR3 region has 15 residues. V shed 4 bases and J shed 7 bases, with 17 bases lying between them. Per germline, CDR1 SNHLY and CDR2 FYNNEI. The CDR3 spells CASSGEATVGQPQHF. The CDR3 DNA reads as TGTGCCAGCAGTGGGGAGGCGACAGTGGGGCAGCCCCAGCATTTT.

This clonotype occurred a few times. This chain joins TRBV3-1 and TRBJ1-1, with 9 positions matching TRBD1. V shed 6 bases, J shed 7 bases, and the junction held 9 bases outside the gene matches. The CDR3 consists of 14 residues. CDR1 is LGHDT, CDR2 YNNKEL, per germline (reference sequence). The CDR3 spells CASRRALTGGEAFF. CDR3 DNA: TGTGCCAGCAGACGAGCATTGACAGGGGGTGAAGCTTTCTTT.

The genes are TRBV6-5 and TRBJ1-3; D is ambiguous. The germline V gene encodes CDR1 MNHEY and CDR2 SVGAGI. The CDR3 covers 15 residues. Trimming took 6 bases from V and 0 from J, leaving 12 bases between them. CDR3: CASRLRASSGNTIYF. CDR3 in DNA: TGTGCCAGCAGGCTTAGAGCGAGCTCTGGAAACACCATATATTTT.

The rearrangement joins TRBV3-1 to TRBJ1-2, with 8 bases identical to TRBD1. This CDR3 has 14 residues. Germline V gives CDR1 LGHDT, CDR2 YNNKEL (reference sequence). J gave up 7 bases and V 1 base, and 5 bases lay outside the gene matches. The CDR3 sequence is CASSQGQGTGGYTF. The CDR3, as DNA: TGTGCCAGCAGCCAAGGACAGGGGACAGGTGGCTACACCTTC.